Included here is one T cell receptor (beta chain) sequence, with context. The data stem from a study of identical twins. MiXCR was run by TCRdb on the 5' RACE reads, yielding one entry per CDR3 protein. Of around 250,000 distinct CDR3 sequences listed, 9.5% to 15% are singletons. The CDR3 loop spans 14 amino acids. CDR1 and CDR2 from the germline V gene are DFQATT and SNEGSKA (reference sequence). V lost 5 bases and J 1 base, leaving 12 bases between the germline ends. These data also formed part of another study, on yellow fever vaccine responses in identical twins.

This sequence was found in a woman aged 18-29 years in good health. Sequenced material: memory (CD45RO+) T cells sorted from blood. V usage is TRBV20-1 and J usage is TRBJ2-1, with unresolved D. This CDR3 reads CSARTTKSYNEQFF. The CDR3 region has the DNA TGCAGTGCTCGCACAACCAAATCCTACAATGAGCAGTTCTTC.